Sequencing of this T cell receptor beta chain was carried out in a study of PD-1 blockade in classical Hodgkin lymphoma. TCRdb's copy holds only in-frame clones and misses some; the assay was immunoSEQ multiplex PCR. In the table there are about 21,000 clones, over 70% of which are singletons. CDR1 is SGHTS and CDR2 is YDEGEE in the germline V gene. The CDR3 spans 18 residues. Unmatched junction bases numbered 7, after V lost 4 bases and J lost 1 base. Time point specified: cycle 4 day 1 (C4D1), after less than 7 weeks of nivolumab. All the patients suffered relapse after autologous stem cell transplantation, and brentuximab vedotin exposure differed.

This chain joins TRBV5-8 and TRBJ2-1; TRBD2 matches at 14 bases. The TCR comes from a human donor with classical Hodgkin lymphoma. Material: peripheral blood mononuclear cells (PBMCs), obtained before the fourth cycle of nivolumab. CDR3 bases: TGTGCCAGCAGCAGGGGACTAGCGGGAGCCCGATCCTACAATGAGCAGTTCTTC. Translating gives CASSRGLAGARSYNEQFF.